Listed below are T cell receptor beta chains from one sample, sequenced in a study of cytomegalovirus exposure and HLA in healthy donors. Clones were read by immunoSEQ multiplex PCR, and TCRdb kept only the in-frame ones, dropping some. In the table there are about 180,000 clones, 81% of which are singletons. The sequenced material came from PBMCs. The receptors derive from a woman aged 25 to 39 in good health and CMV-seronegative. Each CDR3 is given with its conserved first and last residue. D genes are given only for firm matches. The size field is filled for only some rows; it gives once, few, many or a size class.

v_gene: TRBV27
d_gene: TRBD2
abundance: NA
j_gene: TRBJ2-3
CDR3nt: TGTGCCAGCAGTTTAGACCTCCGGGGGGGCCGGGGAGATACGCAGTATTTT
CDR3aa: CASSLDLRGGRGDTQYF

v_gene: TRBV11-2
d_gene: NA
abundance: NA
j_gene: TRBJ2-3
CDR3nt: TGTGCCAGCAGCTTAGATAGAGTATCGGATACGCAGTATTTT
CDR3aa: CASSLDRVSDTQYF

v_gene: TRBV28
d_gene: NA
abundance: NA
j_gene: TRBJ1-2
CDR3nt: TGTGCCAGCACGAGTAACTATGGCTACACCTTC
CDR3aa: CASTSNYGYTF

v_gene: TRBV28
d_gene: NA
abundance: NA
j_gene: TRBJ1-2
CDR3nt: TGTGCCAGCAGCCTCCCCCAGGGTGATGGCTACACCTTC
CDR3aa: CASSLPQGDGYTF

v_gene: TRBV11-2
d_gene: TRBD1
abundance: NA
j_gene: TRBJ2-3
CDR3nt: TGTGCCAGCAGCTCCGGGACAGGGACGACAGATACGCAGTATTTT
CDR3aa: CASSSGTGTTDTQYF

v_gene: TRBV29-1
d_gene: NA
abundance: NA
j_gene: TRBJ2-6
CDR3nt: TGCAGCGTTGGTTTCCACAGGGACGGGGCCAACGTCCTGACTTTC
CDR3aa: CSVGFHRDGANVLTF

v_gene: TRBV4-1
d_gene: TRBD2
abundance: once
j_gene: TRBJ2-1
CDR3nt: TGCGCCAGCAGCCAAGATGGGGGCGGGACTAGCAACAATGAGCAGTTCTTC
CDR3aa: CASSQDGGGTSNNEQFF

v_gene: TRBV6-6
d_gene: NA
abundance: NA
j_gene: TRBJ2-7
CDR3nt: TGTGCCAGCAGTGACAACGCAGGATACGAGCAGTACTTC
CDR3aa: CASSDNAGYEQYF

v_gene: TRBV18
d_gene: NA
abundance: NA
j_gene: TRBJ1-3
CDR3nt: TGTGCCAGCTCAAACGGACAGCCATTCTCTGGAAACACCATATATTTT
CDR3aa: CASSNGQPFSGNTIYF

v_gene: TRBV15
d_gene: TRBD1
abundance: NA
j_gene: TRBJ2-7
CDR3nt: TGTGCCACCAGCAGAGAGGGACAGGGGTACGAGCAGTACTTC
CDR3aa: CATSREGQGYEQYF

v_gene: TRBV11-1
d_gene: NA
abundance: NA
j_gene: TRBJ1-5
CDR3nt: TGTGCCAGCAGCGAAGGGGTTTATAGCAATCAGCCCCAGCATTTT
CDR3aa: CASSEGVYSNQPQHF

v_gene: TRBV4-3
d_gene: TRBD1
abundance: NA
j_gene: TRBJ2-7
CDR3nt: TGCGCCAGCAGCCTTCAAGCCGGGACAGGGGGCTCGGGCTCCTACGAGCAGTACTTC
CDR3aa: CASSLQAGTGGSGSYEQYF

v_gene: TRBV10-3
d_gene: TRBD1
abundance: NA
j_gene: TRBJ2-3
CDR3nt: TGTGCCATCAGTGATCCGGGACAGACACCAGATACGCAGTATTTT
CDR3aa: CAISDPGQTPDTQYF

v_gene: TRBV7-9
d_gene: TRBD1
abundance: NA
j_gene: TRBJ2-7
CDR3nt: TGTGCCAGCAGCTTGGGACAGGGGACCTACGAGCAGTACTTC
CDR3aa: CASSLGQGTYEQYF

v_gene: TRBV13
d_gene: TRBD2
abundance: few
j_gene: TRBJ2-5
CDR3nt: TGTGCCAGCAGCCAGGGACTAGCGGGAGCCGGGGAGACCCAGTACTTC
CDR3aa: CASSQGLAGAGETQYF

v_gene: TRBV6-1
d_gene: TRBD1
abundance: NA
j_gene: TRBJ2-3
CDR3nt: TGTGCCAGCAGTGAAGAGAACAGGGGGCCAGATACGCAGTATTTT
CDR3aa: CASSEENRGPDTQYF

v_gene: TRBV5-4
d_gene: NA
abundance: few
j_gene: TRBJ1-2
CDR3nt: TGTGCCAGCAGCTTGGCGGGGACTAACTATGGCTACACCTTC
CDR3aa: CASSLAGTNYGYTF

v_gene: TRBV5-6
d_gene: NA
abundance: NA
j_gene: TRBJ1-5
CDR3nt: TGTGCCAGCAGCTTGGCCGGGGGGCCCAATCAGCCCCAGCATTTT
CDR3aa: CASSLAGGPNQPQHF

v_gene: TRBV27
d_gene: TRBD2
abundance: NA
j_gene: TRBJ2-1
CDR3nt: TGTGCCAGCAGTTTGATAGCGGGGGGGTACAATGAGCAGTTCTTC
CDR3aa: CASSLIAGGYNEQFF

v_gene: TRBV9
d_gene: NA
abundance: NA
j_gene: TRBJ2-3
CDR3nt: TGTGCCAGCAGCCAAGAGGCTCTCGGAGTCCGAGATACGCAGTATTTT
CDR3aa: CASSQEALGVRDTQYF

v_gene: TRBV6-5
d_gene: NA
abundance: few
j_gene: TRBJ2-7
CDR3nt: TGTGCCAGCAGTTACTCGATGATGAGGGGACAAGAGCAGTACTTC
CDR3aa: CASSYSMMRGQEQYF

v_gene: TRBV11-2
d_gene: TRBD2
abundance: NA
j_gene: TRBJ2-7
CDR3nt: TGTGCCAGCACCTACGGGACTAGCGCCTCCTACGAGCAGTACTTC
CDR3aa: CASTYGTSASYEQYF

v_gene: TRBV6-1
d_gene: NA
abundance: NA
j_gene: TRBJ1-1
CDR3nt: TGTGCCAGCAACTCACAAGGGGTCGCTGAAGCTTTCTTT
CDR3aa: CASNSQGVAEAFF

v_gene: TRBV18
d_gene: NA
abundance: NA
j_gene: TRBJ2-5
CDR3nt: TGTGCCAGCTCACCGAACACCCAAGAGACCCAGTACTTC
CDR3aa: CASSPNTQETQYF

v_gene: TRBV19
d_gene: NA
abundance: once
j_gene: TRBJ1-2
CDR3nt: TGTGCCAGTAGGGGTGCCCGGAGGGCTAACTATGGCTACACCTTC
CDR3aa: CASRGARRANYGYTF

v_gene: TRBV5-1
d_gene: TRBD1
abundance: once
j_gene: TRBJ1-3
CDR3nt: TGCGCCAGCAGCTTGGAGGGACAGCCGGTCTCTGGAAACACCATATATTTT
CDR3aa: CASSLEGQPVSGNTIYF

v_gene: TRBV5-6
d_gene: NA
abundance: NA
j_gene: TRBJ1-3
CDR3nt: TGTGCCAGCAGCTTATCCGCGGTTTCTGGAAACACCATATATTTT
CDR3aa: CASSLSAVSGNTIYF

v_gene: TRBV28
d_gene: TRBD1
abundance: NA
j_gene: TRBJ1-3
CDR3nt: TGTGCCAGCAGTAGTGGGACAGAAGGAAACACCATATATTTT
CDR3aa: CASSSGTEGNTIYF

v_gene: TRBV7-2
d_gene: NA
abundance: NA
j_gene: TRBJ1-1
CDR3nt: TGTGCCAGCAGCCAGGGACAAATGAACACTGAAGCTTTCTTT
CDR3aa: CASSQGQMNTEAFF

v_gene: TRBV6-5
d_gene: TRBD1
abundance: NA
j_gene: TRBJ1-2
CDR3nt: TGTGCCAGCAGTGGCCGGGACAGGGGGCCAGGGGGCTACACCTTC
CDR3aa: CASSGRDRGPGGYTF

v_gene: TRBV11-2
d_gene: TRBD2
abundance: NA
j_gene: TRBJ2-1
CDR3nt: TGTGCCAGCAGCTTTTCCAGCGGGGGGCTCAATGAGCAGTTCTTC
CDR3aa: CASSFSSGGLNEQFF

v_gene: TRBV29-1
d_gene: TRBD1
abundance: NA
j_gene: TRBJ2-3
CDR3nt: TGCAGCGCGGAAGGGGGACAGGGGGCAACAGATACGCAGTATTTT
CDR3aa: CSAEGGQGATDTQYF

v_gene: TRBV4-1
d_gene: NA
abundance: NA
j_gene: TRBJ1-1
CDR3nt: TGCGCCAGCAGCCAAGATCCCCGGGGGAGGAACACTGAAGCTTTCTTT
CDR3aa: CASSQDPRGRNTEAFF

v_gene: TRBV28
d_gene: NA
abundance: NA
j_gene: TRBJ2-7
CDR3nt: TGTGCCAGCAGTCAGAGGAGGCTTAGTAGGAACGAGCAGTACTTC
CDR3aa: CASSQRRLSRNEQYF

v_gene: TRBV29-1
d_gene: NA
abundance: NA
j_gene: TRBJ2-5
CDR3nt: TGCAGCGTTATCGTATCCGGGACCCAGTACTTC
CDR3aa: CSVIVSGTQYF

v_gene: TRBV4-1
d_gene: TRBD2
abundance: NA
j_gene: TRBJ2-5
CDR3nt: TGCGCCAGCAGCCAGGGGACGCTAGCGGGAATAGAGACCCAGTACTTC
CDR3aa: CASSQGTLAGIETQYF

v_gene: TRBV11-2
d_gene: TRBD2
abundance: NA
j_gene: TRBJ2-7
CDR3nt: TGTGCCAGCAGCTTAGTACTAGCGGGAAACTACGAGCAGTACTTC
CDR3aa: CASSLVLAGNYEQYF

v_gene: TRBV11-2
d_gene: TRBD1
abundance: NA
j_gene: TRBJ2-1
CDR3nt: TGTGCCAGCAGCTTAGGACAGGGATTAGCATCCTTGGCCTACAATGAGCAGTTCTTC
CDR3aa: CASSLGQGLASLAYNEQFF

v_gene: TRBV7-9
d_gene: NA
abundance: NA
j_gene: TRBJ1-5
CDR3nt: TGTGCCAGCCAACAAACGGACAGTAATCAGCCCCAGCATTTT
CDR3aa: CASQQTDSNQPQHF

v_gene: TRBV7-9
d_gene: NA
abundance: NA
j_gene: TRBJ1-3
CDR3nt: TGTGCCAGCAGCCCTCGGTCGGGGGTCTCTGGAAACACCATATATTTT
CDR3aa: CASSPRSGVSGNTIYF

v_gene: TRBV5-1
d_gene: NA
abundance: NA
j_gene: TRBJ2-7
CDR3nt: TGCGCCAGCAGCTTGGCCGGCGACAACGGATTCTACGAGCAGTGCTTC
CDR3aa: CASSLAGDNGFYEQCF

v_gene: TRBV28
d_gene: NA
abundance: NA
j_gene: TRBJ2-5
CDR3nt: TGTGCCAGCCGCTTGGGACTTCCGCCCGGGGAGCAGTACTTC
CDR3aa: CASRLGLPPGEQYF